This is a list of T cell receptor beta chains from one sample in a study of T cell responses to AZD1222 COVID-19 vaccine. The table came from immunoSEQ multiplex PCR; TCRdb's copy has only in-frame clones and leaves some out. The table records over 85,000 clones, 70% to 90% of them present only once. Sample: peripheral blood, taken on day 0 of AZD1222 vaccination. The receptors were sampled from an adult in good health. The CDR3 runs from the conserved cysteine through the conserved F or W.

V: TRBV5-5
CDR3: CASSYGQGTYGYTF

V: TRBV10-2
CDR3: CASSDYNEQFF

V: TRBV28
CDR3: CASSSRVEAFF

V: TRBV27
CDR3: CASNSRGEANYGYTF

V: TRBV21-1
CDR3: CASSTTDWETQYF

V: TRBV9
CDR3: CASSVGLAEGYEQYF

V: TRBV4-2
CDR3: CASSQGGVTGELFF

V: TRBV3-1/TRBV3-2
CDR3: CASSQDVNSYEQYF

V: TRBV9
CDR3: CASSVGGGLSSYEQYF

V: TRBV7-6
CDR3: CASSEKAGGPYEQYF